The 32 T cell receptor beta chains below all came from one sample that was sequenced in a study of control samples from healthy donors and cancer patients. Measured with immunoSEQ multiplex PCR; TCRdb has only the in-frame clones, and not every one. The table has tens of thousands of clones, 83% seen once. The material sequenced was PBMCs. The receptor set was obtained from a woman aged 55-70 years with lung cancer.

V and J are TRBV6-2 or TRBV6-3 and TRBJ2-7; D is uncertain. This CDR3 is built from 14 residues. From germline, CDR1 is MNHEY and CDR2 SVGEGT. Trimming removed 3 bases at V and 4 bases at J, with 13 bases between. The CDR3, as DNA: TGTGCCAGCAGTTATGGTTCCCCCGCTTACGAGCAGTACTTC. It is translated as CASSYGSPAYEQYF.

The chain combines TRBV6-5 with TRBJ1-2; D unresolved. Germline V gives CDR1 MNHEY, CDR2 SVGAGI. The V gene lost 7 bases and the J gene lost 5 bases, with 17 bases spanning the gap. This CDR3 is 14 amino acids long. CDR3 in amino acids: CASNQEGLSYGYTF. In DNA form, the CDR3 reads TGTGCCAGCAACCAAGAGGGCCTCTCATATGGCTACACCTTC.

The chain joins TRBV3-1 (or the pseudogene TRBV3-2) to TRBJ2-5, with TRBD2 identical over 7 bases. Germline CDR1 is LGHDT and CDR2 is YNNKEL (reference sequence). With V trimmed by 0 bases and J by 4 bases, 8 bases remained unmatched. The CDR3 totals 16 residues. The CDR3 DNA reads as TGTGCCAGCAGCCAAGATAGGGAGCGGGGAAGAGAGACCCAGTACTTC. Translation: CASSQDRERGRETQYF.

The rearrangement uses TRBV29-1 and TRBJ2-4; TRBD2 aligns across 9 bases. V was clipped by 8 bases and J by 0 bases; unmatched bases: 20. The CDR3 loop spans 19 amino acids. The germline V gene has CDR1 SQVTM and CDR2 ANQGSEA. CDR3 bases: TGCAGCCCGAGGCGGGGGGGCGCGACAAGAGGAGAAGCCAAAAACATTCAGTACTTC. It translates to CSPRRGGATRGEAKNIQYF.

The chain has TRBV30 and TRBJ1-2, with D perhaps TRBD1 (5 bases). V was pared by 3 bases and J by 4 bases, with 12 bases between. The CDR3 is 13 residues long. CDR1 is GTSNPN and CDR2 is SVGIG in the germline V gene (reference sequence). The CDR3 DNA sequence: TGTGCCTGGAGCAGGGACCGACCCTATGGCTACACCTTC. This translates into CAWSRDRPYGYTF.

This clone was seen a few times. V gene TRBV6-5 combines with J gene TRBJ1-2; D remains ambiguous. This CDR3 spans 15 amino acids. Between the trimmed V and J ends, which lost 0 bases and 3 bases, there was a span of 11 bases. Germline lookup yields CDR1 MNHEY and CDR2 SVGAGI. The CDR3 protein is CASSYSKPGHYGYTF. CDR3 sequence (DNA): TGTGCCAGCAGTTACTCGAAACCGGGCCACTATGGCTACACCTTC.

The rearrangement joins TRBV15 to TRBJ2-2, with TRBD1 matching over 10 bases. The CDR3 spans 18 residues. Germline trimming cut 0 bases from V and 3 bases from J; bases unmatched to any gene: 7. Germline V CDR1 and CDR2: LNHNV, YYDKDF (reference sequence). DNA for the CDR3: TGTGCCACCAGCAGAGATCAATGGGGACAGGGGTACACCGGGGAGCTGTTTTTT. Amino acid sequence: CATSRDQWGQGYTGELFF.

Concerning this clone: Other DNA sequences in this sample translate to the same CDR3. The J gene is TRBJ1-1, the V gene TRBV5-6; D not resolved. CDR1 SGHDT and CDR2 YYEEEE come from the germline V gene. Trimming left V 0 bases short and J 8 bases short, with 5 bases between. CDR3 size: 11 residues. The CDR3 spells CASSLGGEAFF. DNA of the CDR3: TGTGCCAGCAGCTTGGGTGGGGAAGCTTTCTTT.

This clone has only a few counts. The V and J genes are TRBV23-1 and TRBJ1-1, with TRBD1 as a possible D gene (5 bases). TRBV23-1 is identified as an open reading frame with a role that is uncertain. The CDR3 spans 15 residues. Trimming took off 4 bases at V and 1 base at J, with 13 bases between the two ends. The CDR3 reads CASSLSGTGNTEAFF. As DNA, the CDR3 is TGCGCCAGCAGTCTCTCCGGGACGGGGAACACTGAAGCTTTCTTT.

This sequence joins TRBV7-2 and TRBJ1-1, with 8 nucleotides matching TRBD1. Trimming took 2 bases from V and 7 from J; bases not matched to a gene: 9. Germline CDR1 SGHTA, CDR2 FQGNSA. This CDR3 spans 15 amino acids. CDR3 nucleotide sequence: TGTGCCAGCAGCTTAACAGGGGGAGGTCATAATGAAGCTTTCTTT. It specifies CASSLTGGGHNEAFF. Together with reference TRBV7-2 and TRBJ1-1, the CDR3 gives the full variable domain: GAGVSQSPSNKVTEKGKDVELRCDPISGHTALYWYRQSLGQGLEFLIYFQGNSAPDKSGLPSDRFSAERTGGSVSTLTIQRTQQEDSAVYLCASSLTGGGHNEAFFGQGTRLTVV.

V and J are TRBV9 and TRBJ1-5; D unresolved. The CDR3 spans 13 residues. Trimming left V 0 bases short and J 3 bases short, with 4 bases between. Germline values: CDR1 SGDLS, CDR2 YYNGEE. Here the CDR3 reads CASSVGLNQPQHF. The CDR3 nucleotides are TGTGCCAGCAGCGTAGGGCTCAATCAGCCCCAGCATTTT.

The chain employs TRBV6-1 and TRBJ2-3, with D unresolved. CDR1 MNHNS and CDR2 SASEGT come from the germline V gene. This CDR3 contains 14 residues. V shed 1 base and J shed 4 bases, with 9 bases lying between them. The DNA for the CDR3 is TGTGCCAGCAGTGAAGATGGGCTGTCAGATACGCAGTATTTT. Residues: CASSEDGLSDTQYF.

The count of this clone is one. The chain links TRBV7-9 to TRBJ1-2; no clear D gene. Trimming removed 4 bases at V and 6 bases at J, with 15 bases between. The germline gives CDR1 SEHNR, CDR2 FQNEAQ (reference sequence). The CDR3 runs to 14 residues. CDR3 sequence reads: CASSYDGAFDGYTF. The CDR3 nucleotides read TGTGCCAGCAGCTACGACGGTGCCTTCGATGGCTACACCTTC.

CDR3 loop: CASGLNSGQETQYF. CDR3 bases: TGTGCTAGTGGTTTGAACAGCGGCCAAGAGACCCAGTACTTC. V usage is TRBV12-5 and J usage is TRBJ2-5; a possible D gene is TRBD2 (5 bases). The CDR3 consists of 14 residues. Trimming pared 2 bases from V and 1 base from J, leaving 8 bases between. The germline gives CDR1 LGHNT, CDR2 FRNRAP.

This chain uses TRBV5-1 with TRBJ1-4; TRBD1 matches at 10 bases. CDR3 length equals 15 residues. Germline CDR1 is SGHRS and CDR2 is YFSETQ. Losses at the gene ends were 2 bases for V and 6 bases for J; bases not matched to a gene: 4. The CDR3 sequence: CASSFTGTGDEKLFF. The DNA for the CDR3 is TGCGCCAGCAGCTTTACCGGGACAGGGGATGAAAAACTGTTTTTT.

This chain joins TRBV7-2 and TRBJ2-5; D remains unclear. Germline-derived CDR1 and CDR2 are SGHTA and FQGNSA. Trimming took off 5 bases at V and 5 bases at J, with 9 bases between the two ends. This CDR3 is built from 12 residues. This chain's CDR3 is CASSGDRETQYF. The CDR3 DNA is TGTGCCAGCAGCGGAGATAGGGAGACCCAGTACTTC.

V is TRBV5-1 and J is TRBJ2-1; 9 positions agree with TRBD2. The CDR3 spans 15 residues. Trimming cost V 1 base and J 7 bases; bases outside gene matches: 6. CDR1 and CDR2 from the germline V gene are SGHRS and YFSETQ. Here the CDR3 DNA reads TGCGCCAGCAGCTTGTTCCCGCGGGGGGGGAATGAGCAGTTCTTC. Its protein is CASSLFPRGGNEQFF.

J is TRBJ1-1 and V is TRBV5-1, with 8 bases aligning to TRBD1. The CDR3 is made up of 14 amino acids. V was pared by 3 bases and J by 4 bases, with 5 bases of the junction left unmatched. Germline V gives CDR1 SGHRS, CDR2 YFSETQ. The CDR3 region is CASSSQTGATEAFF. CDR3 nucleotide sequence: TGCGCCAGCAGCTCCCAGACAGGGGCCACTGAAGCTTTCTTT. The full variable domain, completed using reference TRBV5-1 and TRBJ1-1, is KAGVTQTPRYLIKTRGQQVTLSCSPISGHRSVSWYQQTPGQGLQFLFEYFSETQRNKGNFPGRFSGRQFSNSRSEMNVSTLELGDSALYLCASSSQTGATEAFFGQGTRLTVV.

The V and J genes are TRBV6-5 and TRBJ2-2, with 9 positions matching TRBD2. The germline gives CDR1 MNHEY, CDR2 SVGAGI. The V gene end was trimmed by 1 base and the J gene end by 3 bases; junction bases not matched to a gene: 3. The CDR3 runs to 16 residues. As DNA, the CDR3 is TGTGCCAGCAGTTACTTACTAGCGGGTGACACCGGGGAGCTGTTTTTT. This gives the protein CASSYLLAGDTGELFF.

The CDR3 loop reads CSARGQISYEQYF. In DNA, the CDR3 is TGCAGCGCCCGGGGGCAGATCTCCTACGAGCAGTACTTC. V and J are TRBV29-1 and TRBJ2-7, with D perhaps being TRBD1 or TRBD2 (6 bases each). V was shortened by 7 bases and J by 0 bases, with 13 bases between the two germline ends. There are 13 residues in the CDR3. Germline-derived CDR1 and CDR2 are SQVTM and ANQGSEA.

The chain joins TRBV5-5 to TRBJ1-2; tentatively, D is TRBD1 (5 bases). Germline V gives CDR1 SGHKS, CDR2 YYEKEE (reference sequence). The CDR3 has 13 residues. Trimming removed 4 bases from V and 5 bases from J, with 12 bases in between. The CDR3 is CASSLDSFYGYTF. The CDR3 DNA sequence: TGTGCCAGCAGCCTTGACAGTTTTTATGGCTACACCTTC.

V is TRBV20-1 and J is TRBJ1-2; D unresolved. The CDR3 is made up of 14 amino acids. V lost 3 bases and J 3 bases, leaving 14 bases between the germline ends. The germline V gene encodes CDR1 DFQATT and CDR2 SNEGSKA (reference sequence). The CDR3 DNA reads TGCAGTGCTAGTCTCCCGGGCGGGGACTATGGCTACACCTTC. Protein: CSASLPGGDYGYTF.

This chain links TRBV11-3 with TRBJ1-5, with a possible D match to TRBD1 (6 bases). Germline CDR1 and CDR2: SGHNT and YENEEA. The CDR3 totals 14 residues. V gave up 5 bases and J gave up 2 bases, with 10 bases separating them. CDR3 amino acids: CASSEGVGNQPQHF. CDR3 nucleotide sequence: TGTGCCAGCAGCGAGGGGGTCGGCAATCAGCCCCAGCATTTT.

The rearrangement joins TRBV10-3 to TRBJ2-7; TRBD1 matches 7 bases. Trimming removed 7 bases from V and 2 bases from J; junction bases left unmatched: 5. Germline V gene data show CDR1 as ENHRY and CDR2 as SYGVKD. The CDR3 sequence is 13 residues long. CDR3 sequence: CAITLGQAYEQYF. The CDR3 DNA reads TGTGCCATCACCTTAGGACAGGCCTACGAGCAGTACTTC.

V is TRBV10-1 and J is TRBJ2-3; no firm D call. V gave up 6 bases and J gave up 7 bases, with 11 bases separating them. The germline V gene has CDR1 WNHNN and CDR2 SYGVQD (reference sequence). The CDR3 runs 12 residues. The CDR3 here is CASSAPSNTQYF. The CDR3, as DNA: TGCGCCAGCAGCGCTCCTAGTAATACGCAGTATTTT.

The chain couples TRBV2 to TRBJ1-4; D is uncertain. Trimming pared 7 bases from V and 6 bases from J, leaving 3 bases between. The CDR3 consists of 10 residues. The germline V gene encodes CDR1 SNHLY and CDR2 FYNNEI. CDR3 in DNA: TGTGCCAGCAAAGATGAAAAACTGTTTTTT. Translating gives CASKDEKLFF.

This clone has just one count. J is TRBJ1-1 and V is TRBV6-5, with D unclear. Germline V gives CDR1 MNHEY, CDR2 SVGAGI. The CDR3 has 12 amino acids. V was clipped by 6 bases and J by 0 bases, with 5 bases between them. The CDR3 DNA follows: TGTGCCAGCAGCAGGATGAACACTGAAGCTTTCTTT. Its translation is CASSRMNTEAFF.

This CDR3 is CASSSPGTESSSSSGNTIYF. In DNA, the CDR3 is TGCGCCAGCAGCTCACCCGGGACAGAATCATCCTCGAGCTCTGGAAACACCATATATTTT. This chain uses TRBV5-1 with TRBJ1-3, with 7 bases that match TRBD1. The length of the CDR3 is 20 residues. The junction had 18 bases not matched to a gene; V was cut back by 3 bases and J by 0 bases. CDR1 is SGHRS and CDR2 is YFSETQ in the germline V gene. Full variable domain (missing parts from reference TRBV5-1 and TRBJ1-3): KAGVTQTPRYLIKTRGQQVTLSCSPISGHRSVSWYQQTPGQGLQFLFEYFSETQRNKGNFPGRFSGRQFSNSRSEMNVSTLELGDSALYLCASSSPGTESSSSSGNTIYFGEGSWLTVV.

The J gene is TRBJ2-7, the V gene TRBV11-2, with D possibly matching TRBD1 (6 bases). The CDR3 contains 17 residues. Germline CDR1 and CDR2: SGHAT and FQNNGV. V lost 2 bases, J lost 5 bases, and 22 bases lay in between. The CDR3 sequence: CASSLSWGSRQGNEQYF. CDR3 DNA: TGTGCCAGCAGCTTAAGTTGGGGTAGCCGGCAGGGGAACGAGCAGTACTTC. The variable domain in full, with the rest retrieved from reference TRBV11-2 and TRBJ2-7, is EAGVAQSPRYKIIEKRQSVAFWCNPISGHATLYWYQQILGQGPKLLIQFQNNGVVDDSQLPKDRFSAERLKGVDSTLKIQPAKLEDSAVYLCASSLSWGSRQGNEQYFGPGTRLTVT.

This chain links TRBV10-3 with TRBJ1-1, with 7 bases lining up with TRBD1. The CDR3 has 14 residues. Losses at the gene ends were 3 bases for V and 0 bases for J; bases not matched to a gene: 1. CDR1 and CDR2 from the germline V gene are ENHRY and SYGVKD. CDR3 sequence (DNA): TGTGCCATCAGTGAAGGGGGCCTGAACACTGAAGCTTTCTTT. Protein product: CAISEGGLNTEAFF.

The chain recombines TRBV5-1 with TRBJ1-1; D unresolved. There are 14 residues in the CDR3. The germline gives CDR1 SGHRS, CDR2 YFSETQ. V was pared by 3 bases and J by 3 bases, with 12 bases between. CDR3 nucleotides: TGCGCCAGCAGCTCGTGGACGGACTACACTGAAGCTTTCTTT. Translation: CASSSWTDYTEAFF.

CDR3 sequence (DNA): TGTGCCAGCAGCTTAGGAACGGGGCAGCCCCAGCATTTT. Protein: CASSLGTGQPQHF. The chain has TRBV5-4 and TRBJ1-5; unclear D gene. The CDR3 is 13 amino acids. Germline CDR1 reads SGHNT; CDR2 reads YYREEE (reference sequence). The germline V and J ends were trimmed by 2 bases and 7 bases, with 10 bases remaining between them.